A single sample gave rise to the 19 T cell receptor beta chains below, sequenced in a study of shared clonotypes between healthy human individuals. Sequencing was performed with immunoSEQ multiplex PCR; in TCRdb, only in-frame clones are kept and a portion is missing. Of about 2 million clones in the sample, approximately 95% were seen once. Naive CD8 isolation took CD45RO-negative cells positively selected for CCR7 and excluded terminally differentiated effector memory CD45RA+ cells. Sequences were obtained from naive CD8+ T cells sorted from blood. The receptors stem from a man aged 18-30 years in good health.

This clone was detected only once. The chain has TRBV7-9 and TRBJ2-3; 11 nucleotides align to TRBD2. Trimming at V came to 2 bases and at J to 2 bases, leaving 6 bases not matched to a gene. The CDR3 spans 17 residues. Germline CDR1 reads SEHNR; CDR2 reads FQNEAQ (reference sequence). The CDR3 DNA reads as TGTGCCAGCAGCTTACTCCTTAGCGGGGGGGACACAGATACGCAGTATTTT. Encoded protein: CASSLLLSGGDTDTQYF.

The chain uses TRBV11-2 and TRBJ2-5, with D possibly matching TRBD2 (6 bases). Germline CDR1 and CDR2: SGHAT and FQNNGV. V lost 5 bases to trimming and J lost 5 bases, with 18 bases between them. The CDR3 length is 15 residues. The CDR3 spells CASSHGPGAEETQYF. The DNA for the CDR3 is TGTGCCAGCAGCCACGGTCCGGGAGCCGAGGAGACCCAGTACTTC.

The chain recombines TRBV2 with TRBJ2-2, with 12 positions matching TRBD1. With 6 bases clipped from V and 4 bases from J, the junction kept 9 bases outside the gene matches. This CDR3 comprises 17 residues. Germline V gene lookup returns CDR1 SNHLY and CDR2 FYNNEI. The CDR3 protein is CASSAGTGGEGTGELFF. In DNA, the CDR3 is TGTGCCAGCAGCGCCGGGACAGGGGGCGAGGGCACCGGGGAGCTGTTTTTT.

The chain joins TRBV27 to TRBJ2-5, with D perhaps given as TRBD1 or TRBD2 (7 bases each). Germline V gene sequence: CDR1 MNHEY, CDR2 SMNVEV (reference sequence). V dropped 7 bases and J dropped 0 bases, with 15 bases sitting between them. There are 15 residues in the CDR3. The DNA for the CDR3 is TGTGCCAGCACCAGCGGGACAGCCGACCAAGAGACCCAGTACTTC. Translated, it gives CASTSGTADQETQYF.

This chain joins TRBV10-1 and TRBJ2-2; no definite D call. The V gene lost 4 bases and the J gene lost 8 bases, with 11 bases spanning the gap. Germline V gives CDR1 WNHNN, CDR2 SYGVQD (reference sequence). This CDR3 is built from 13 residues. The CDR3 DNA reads TGCGCCAGCAGTGTAGGCCGGGCTGGGGAGCTGTTTTTT. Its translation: CASSVGRAGELFF.

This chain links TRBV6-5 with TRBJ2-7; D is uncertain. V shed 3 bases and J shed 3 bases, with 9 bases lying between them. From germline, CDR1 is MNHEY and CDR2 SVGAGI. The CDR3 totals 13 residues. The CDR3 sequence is CASSYSNFYEQYF. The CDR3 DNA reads TGTGCCAGCAGTTATTCGAACTTCTACGAGCAGTACTTC.

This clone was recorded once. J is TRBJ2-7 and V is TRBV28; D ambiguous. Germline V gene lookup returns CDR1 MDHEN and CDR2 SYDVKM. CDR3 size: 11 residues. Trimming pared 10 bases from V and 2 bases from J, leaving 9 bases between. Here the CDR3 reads CATLEAYEQYF. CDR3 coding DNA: TGTGCCACTCTAGAGGCCTACGAGCAGTACTTC. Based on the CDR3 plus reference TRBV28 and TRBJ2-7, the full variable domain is DVKVTQSSRYLVKRTGEKVFLECVQDMDHENMFWYRQDPGLGLRLIYFSYDVKMKEKGDIPEGYSVSREKKERFSLILESASTNQTSMYLCATLEAYEQYFGPGTRLTVT.

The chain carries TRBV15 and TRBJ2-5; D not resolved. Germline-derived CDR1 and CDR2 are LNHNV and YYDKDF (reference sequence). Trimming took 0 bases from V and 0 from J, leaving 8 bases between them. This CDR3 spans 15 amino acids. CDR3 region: CATSREGRDQETQYF. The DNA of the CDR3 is TGTGCCACCAGCAGAGAGGGCCGGGACCAAGAGACCCAGTACTTC.

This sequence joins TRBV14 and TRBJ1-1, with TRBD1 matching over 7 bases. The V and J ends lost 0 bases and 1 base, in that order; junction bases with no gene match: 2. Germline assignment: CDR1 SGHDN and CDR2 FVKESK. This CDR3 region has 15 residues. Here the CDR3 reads CASSQEGTANTEAFF. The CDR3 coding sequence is TGTGCCAGCAGCCAAGAGGGGACAGCGAACACTGAAGCTTTCTTT.

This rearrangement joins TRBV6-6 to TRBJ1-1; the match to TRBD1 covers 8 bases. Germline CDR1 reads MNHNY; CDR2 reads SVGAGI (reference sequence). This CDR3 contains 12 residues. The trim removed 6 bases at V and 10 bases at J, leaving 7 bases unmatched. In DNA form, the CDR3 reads TGTGCCAGCAGCCGGACAGGGAGAGGAGCTTTCTTT. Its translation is CASSRTGRGAFF.

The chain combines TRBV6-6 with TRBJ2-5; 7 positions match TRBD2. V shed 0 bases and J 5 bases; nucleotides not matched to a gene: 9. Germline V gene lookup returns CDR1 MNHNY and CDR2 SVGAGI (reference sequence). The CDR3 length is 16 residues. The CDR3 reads CASSYSRGRGEETQYF. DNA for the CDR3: TGTGCCAGCAGTTACTCGCGCGGGAGAGGGGAGGAGACCCAGTACTTC.

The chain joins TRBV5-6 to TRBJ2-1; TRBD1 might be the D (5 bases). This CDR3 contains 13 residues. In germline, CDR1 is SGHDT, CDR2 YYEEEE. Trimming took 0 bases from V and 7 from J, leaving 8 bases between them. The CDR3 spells CASSLEGQNEQFF. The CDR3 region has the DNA TGTGCCAGCAGCTTGGAGGGGCAGAATGAGCAGTTCTTC.

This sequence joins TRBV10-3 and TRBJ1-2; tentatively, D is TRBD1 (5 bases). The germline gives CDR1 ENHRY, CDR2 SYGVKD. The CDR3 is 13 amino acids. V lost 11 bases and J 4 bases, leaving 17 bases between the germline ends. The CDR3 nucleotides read TGTGCCTCCAGGGTATCGGGAGCCTATGGCTACACCTTC. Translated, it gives CASRVSGAYGYTF.

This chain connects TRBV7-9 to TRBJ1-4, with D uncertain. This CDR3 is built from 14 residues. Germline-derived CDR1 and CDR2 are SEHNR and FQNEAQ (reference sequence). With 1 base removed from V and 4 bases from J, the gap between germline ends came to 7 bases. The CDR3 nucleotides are TGTGCCAGCAGCTTAGGCCAGATTAATGAAAAACTGTTTTTT. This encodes CASSLGQINEKLFF.

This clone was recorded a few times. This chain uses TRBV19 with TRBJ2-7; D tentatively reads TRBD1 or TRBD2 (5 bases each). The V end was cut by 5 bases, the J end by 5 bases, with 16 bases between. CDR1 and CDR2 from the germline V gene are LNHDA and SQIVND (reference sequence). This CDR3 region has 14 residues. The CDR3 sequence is CASSRDQPRDEQYF. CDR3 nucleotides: TGTGCCAGTAGTCGGGACCAACCAAGAGACGAGCAGTACTTC.

The CDR3 is CASSGRLGTSRTGGNEQFF. In DNA, the CDR3 is TGCGCCAGCAGTGGGAGGTTGGGGACTAGTAGGACCGGTGGGAATGAGCAGTTCTTC. The chain uses TRBV10-2 and TRBJ2-1, with TRBD2 matching over 8 bases. Losses at the gene ends were 4 bases for V and 7 bases for J; bases not matched to a gene: 21. This CDR3 is built from 19 residues. The germline gives CDR1 WSHSY, CDR2 SAAADI.

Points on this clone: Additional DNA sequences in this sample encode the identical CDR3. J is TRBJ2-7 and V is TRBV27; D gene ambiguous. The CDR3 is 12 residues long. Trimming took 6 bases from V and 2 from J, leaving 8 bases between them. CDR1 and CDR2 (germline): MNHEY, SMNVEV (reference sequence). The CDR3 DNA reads TGTGCCAGCAGCTCTCTCCCCTACGAGCAGTACTTC. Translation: CASSSLPYEQYF.

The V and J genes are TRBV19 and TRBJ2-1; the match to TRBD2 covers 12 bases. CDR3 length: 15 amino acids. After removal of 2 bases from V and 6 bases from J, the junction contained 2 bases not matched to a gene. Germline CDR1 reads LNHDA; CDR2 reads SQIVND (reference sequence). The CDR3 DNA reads TGTGCCAGTAGTATACTAGCGGGAGGGCTCAATGAGCAGTTCTTC. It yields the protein CASSILAGGLNEQFF.

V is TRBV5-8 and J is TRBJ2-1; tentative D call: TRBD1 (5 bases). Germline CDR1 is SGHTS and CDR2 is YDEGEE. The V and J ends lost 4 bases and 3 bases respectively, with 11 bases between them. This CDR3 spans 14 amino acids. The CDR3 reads CASSGRARYNEQFF. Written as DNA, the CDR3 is TGTGCCAGCAGCGGCAGGGCTCGCTACAATGAGCAGTTCTTC.